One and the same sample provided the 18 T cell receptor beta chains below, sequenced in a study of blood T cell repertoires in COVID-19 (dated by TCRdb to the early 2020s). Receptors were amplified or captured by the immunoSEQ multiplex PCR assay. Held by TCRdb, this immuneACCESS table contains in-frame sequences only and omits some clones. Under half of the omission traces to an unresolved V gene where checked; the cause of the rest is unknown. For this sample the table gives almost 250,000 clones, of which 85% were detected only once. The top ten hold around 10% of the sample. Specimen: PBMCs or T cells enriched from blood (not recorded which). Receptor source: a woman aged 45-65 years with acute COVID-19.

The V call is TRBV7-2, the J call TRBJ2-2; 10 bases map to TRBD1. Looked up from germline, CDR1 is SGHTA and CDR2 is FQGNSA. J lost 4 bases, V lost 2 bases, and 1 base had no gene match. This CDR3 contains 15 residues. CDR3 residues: CASSLWTGGTGELFF. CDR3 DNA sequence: TGTGCCAGCAGCTTATGGACAGGGGGCACCGGGGAGCTGTTTTTT. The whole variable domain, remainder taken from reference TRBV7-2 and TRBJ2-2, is GAGVSQSPSNKVTEKGKDVELRCDPISGHTALYWYRQSLGQGLEFLIYFQGNSAPDKSGLPSDRFSAERTGGSVSTLTIQRTQQEDSAVYLCASSLWTGGTGELFFGEGSRLTVL.

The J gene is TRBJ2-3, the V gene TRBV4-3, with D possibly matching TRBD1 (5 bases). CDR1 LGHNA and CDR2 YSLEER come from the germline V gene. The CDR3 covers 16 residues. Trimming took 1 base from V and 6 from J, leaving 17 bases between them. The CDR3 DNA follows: TGCGCCAGCAGCCAAGCTTTCCCTGGGGCGACTGATACGCAGTATTTT. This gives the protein CASSQAFPGATDTQYF.

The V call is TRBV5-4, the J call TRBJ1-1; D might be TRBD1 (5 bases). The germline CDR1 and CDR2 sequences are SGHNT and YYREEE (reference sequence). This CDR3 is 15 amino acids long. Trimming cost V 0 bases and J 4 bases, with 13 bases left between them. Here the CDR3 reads CASSLAPQGPTEAFF. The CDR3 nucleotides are TGTGCCAGCAGCTTGGCGCCCCAGGGCCCCACTGAAGCTTTCTTT. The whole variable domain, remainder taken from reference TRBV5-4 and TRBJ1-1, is ETGVTQSPTHLIKTRGQQVTLRCSSQSGHNTVSWYQQALGQGPQFIFQYYREEENGRGNFPPRFSGLQFPNYSSELNVNALELDDSALYLCASSLAPQGPTEAFFGQGTRLTVV.

The CDR3 loop is CASSSFLNYGYTF. The CDR3 nucleotides are TGTGCCAGCAGTTCGTTCCTTAACTATGGCTACACCTTC. V usage is TRBV6-2 or TRBV6-3 and J usage is TRBJ1-2; D uncertain. V was shortened by 4 bases and J by 1 base, with 7 bases between the two germline ends. Germline assignment: CDR1 MNHEY and CDR2 SVGEGT. The CDR3 totals 13 residues.

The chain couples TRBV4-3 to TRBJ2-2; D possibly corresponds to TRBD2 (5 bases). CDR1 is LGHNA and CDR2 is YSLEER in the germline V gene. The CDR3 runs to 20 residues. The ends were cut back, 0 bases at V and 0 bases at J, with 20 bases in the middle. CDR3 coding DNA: TGCGCCAGCAGCCAAGAGACCATCCGAGGGCTAGCAGCGAACACCGGGGAGCTGTTTTTT. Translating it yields CASSQETIRGLAANTGELFF.

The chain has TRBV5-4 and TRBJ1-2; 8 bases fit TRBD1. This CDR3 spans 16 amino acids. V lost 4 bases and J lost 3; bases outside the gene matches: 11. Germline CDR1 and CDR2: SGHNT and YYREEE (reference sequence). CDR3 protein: CASSPLGAGGDYGYTF. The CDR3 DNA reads TGTGCCAGCAGCCCCCTTGGGGCAGGGGGCGACTATGGCTACACCTTC.

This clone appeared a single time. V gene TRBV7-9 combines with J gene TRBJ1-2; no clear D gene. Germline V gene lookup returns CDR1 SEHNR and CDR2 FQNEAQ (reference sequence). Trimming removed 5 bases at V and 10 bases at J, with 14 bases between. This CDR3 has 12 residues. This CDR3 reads CASSRPEAPYTF. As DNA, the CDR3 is TGTGCCAGCAGCCGGCCGGAGGCTCCCTACACCTTC.

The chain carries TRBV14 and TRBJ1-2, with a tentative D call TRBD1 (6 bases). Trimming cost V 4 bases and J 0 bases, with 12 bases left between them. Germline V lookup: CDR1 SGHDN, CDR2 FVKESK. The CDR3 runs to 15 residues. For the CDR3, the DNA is TGTGCCAGCAGCCTTAACAGGGCTTCTAACTATGGCTACACCTTC. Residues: CASSLNRASNYGYTF.

CDR3 sequence reads: CASSTRPLDYEQYF. The DNA for the CDR3 is TGTGCCAGCAGCACGCGGCCCCTGGACTACGAGCAGTACTTC. The chain recombines TRBV9 with TRBJ2-7; D ambiguous. The CDR3 runs 14 residues. Trimming cost V 4 bases and J 3 bases, with 14 bases left between them. From germline, CDR1 is SGDLS and CDR2 YYNGEE. Drawing the rest from reference TRBV9 and TRBJ2-7, the complete variable domain is DSGVTQTPKHLITATGQRVTLRCSPRSGDLSVYWYQQSLDQGLQFLIQYYNGEERAKGNILERFSAQQFPDLHSELNLSSLELGDSALYFCASSTRPLDYEQYFGPGTRLTVT.

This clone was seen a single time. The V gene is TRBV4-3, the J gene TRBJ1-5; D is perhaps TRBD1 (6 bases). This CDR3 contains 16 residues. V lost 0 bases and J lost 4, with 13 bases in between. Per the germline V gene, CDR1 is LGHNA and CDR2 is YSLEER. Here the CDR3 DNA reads TGCGCCAGCAGCCAAGAACGGGGGGCGCGAAATCAGCCCCAGCATTTT. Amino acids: CASSQERGARNQPQHF.

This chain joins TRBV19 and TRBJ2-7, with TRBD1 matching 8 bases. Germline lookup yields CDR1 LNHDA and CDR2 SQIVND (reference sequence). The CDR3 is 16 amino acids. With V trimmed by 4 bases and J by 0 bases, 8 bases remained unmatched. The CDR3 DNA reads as TGTGCCAGTAGTAACCGGGACAGGTCTAGCTCCTACGAGCAGTACTTC. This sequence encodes CASSNRDRSSSYEQYF.

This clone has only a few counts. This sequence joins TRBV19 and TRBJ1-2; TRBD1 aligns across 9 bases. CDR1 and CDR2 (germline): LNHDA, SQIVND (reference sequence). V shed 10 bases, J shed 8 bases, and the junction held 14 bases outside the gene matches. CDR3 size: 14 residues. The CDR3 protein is CATADGQGNRGYTF. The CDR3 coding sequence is TGTGCCACCGCAGACGGACAGGGGAATCGCGGCTACACCTTC.

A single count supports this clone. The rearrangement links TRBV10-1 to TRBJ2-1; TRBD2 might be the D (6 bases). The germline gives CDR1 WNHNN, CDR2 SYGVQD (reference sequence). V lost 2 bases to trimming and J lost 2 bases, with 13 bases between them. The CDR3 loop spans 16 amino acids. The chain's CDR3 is CASSEGSAGPYNEQFF. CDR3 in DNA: TGCGCCAGCAGTGAGGGGTCGGCGGGGCCCTACAATGAGCAGTTCTTC.

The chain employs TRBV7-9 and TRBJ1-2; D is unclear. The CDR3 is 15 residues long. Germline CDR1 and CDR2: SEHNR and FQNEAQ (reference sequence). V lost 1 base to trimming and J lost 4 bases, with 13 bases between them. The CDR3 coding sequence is TGTGCCAGCAGCTTAGGAGGGAGATACGGCTATGGCTACACCTTC. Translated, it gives CASSLGGRYGYGYTF.

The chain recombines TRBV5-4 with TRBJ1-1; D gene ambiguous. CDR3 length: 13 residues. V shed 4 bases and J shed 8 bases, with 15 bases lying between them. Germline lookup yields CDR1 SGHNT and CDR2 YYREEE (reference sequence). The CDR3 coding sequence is TGTGCCAGCAGCCCACGGGAATCGCTAGAAGCTTTCTTT. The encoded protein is CASSPRESLEAFF.

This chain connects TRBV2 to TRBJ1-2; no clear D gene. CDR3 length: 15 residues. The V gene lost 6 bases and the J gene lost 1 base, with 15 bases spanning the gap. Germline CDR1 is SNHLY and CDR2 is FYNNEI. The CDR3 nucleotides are TGTGCCAGCAGACGAACGAGCGGATTTAACTATGGCTACACCTTC. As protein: CASRRTSGFNYGYTF.

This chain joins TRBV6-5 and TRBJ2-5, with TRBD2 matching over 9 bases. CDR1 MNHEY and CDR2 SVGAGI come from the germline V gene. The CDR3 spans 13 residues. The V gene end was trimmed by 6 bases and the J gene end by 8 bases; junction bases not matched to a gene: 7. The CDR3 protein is CASRDRLAATQYF. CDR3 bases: TGTGCCAGCAGGGACAGACTAGCGGCAACCCAGTACTTC.

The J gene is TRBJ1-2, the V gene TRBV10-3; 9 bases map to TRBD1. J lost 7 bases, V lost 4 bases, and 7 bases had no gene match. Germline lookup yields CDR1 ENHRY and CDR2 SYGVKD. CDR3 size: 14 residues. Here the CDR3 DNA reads TGTGCCATCAGTGGGAGGGACAGGGAACGTGGCTACACCTTC. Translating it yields CAISGRDRERGYTF.